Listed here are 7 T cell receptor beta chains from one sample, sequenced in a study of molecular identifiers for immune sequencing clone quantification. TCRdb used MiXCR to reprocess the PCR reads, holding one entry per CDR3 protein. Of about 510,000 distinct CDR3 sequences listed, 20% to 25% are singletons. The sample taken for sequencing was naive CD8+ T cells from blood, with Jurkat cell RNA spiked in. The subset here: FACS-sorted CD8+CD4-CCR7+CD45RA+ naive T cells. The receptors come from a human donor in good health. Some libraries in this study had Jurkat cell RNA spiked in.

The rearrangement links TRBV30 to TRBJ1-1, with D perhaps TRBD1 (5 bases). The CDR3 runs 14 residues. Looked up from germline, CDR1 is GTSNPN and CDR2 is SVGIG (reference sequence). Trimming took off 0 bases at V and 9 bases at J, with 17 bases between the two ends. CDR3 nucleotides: TGTGCCTGGAGTGTATCCTGGGGGAGTACTAAAGCTTTCTTT. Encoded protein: CAWSVSWGSTKAFF.

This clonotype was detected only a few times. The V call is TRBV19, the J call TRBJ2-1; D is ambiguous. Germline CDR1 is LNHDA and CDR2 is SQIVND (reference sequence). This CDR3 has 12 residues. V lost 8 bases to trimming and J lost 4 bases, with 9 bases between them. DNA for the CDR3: TGTGCCAGTGAGACCGTTTACAATGAGCAGTTCTTC. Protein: CASETVYNEQFF.

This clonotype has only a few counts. CDR3 sequence reads: CSVNPAGGNTEAFF. CDR3 in DNA: TGCAGCGTAAACCCCGCCGGGGGGAACACTGAAGCTTTCTTT. The chain carries TRBV29-1 and TRBJ1-1, with D perhaps matching TRBD1 (5 bases). The V end was cut by 6 bases, the J end by 1 base, with 15 bases between. Germline V lookup: CDR1 SQVTM, CDR2 ANQGSEA. The CDR3 totals 14 residues.

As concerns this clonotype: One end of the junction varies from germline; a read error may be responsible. In nucleotides, the CDR3 is TGTGCCAGCAGCCAACTCGGAATGAACACTGAAACTTTCTTT. Its protein product is CASSQLGMNTETFF. This chain links TRBV6-2 or TRBV6-3 with TRBJ1-1; D is uncertain. The CDR3 has 14 amino acids. Germline CDR1 reads MNHEY; CDR2 reads SVGEGT.

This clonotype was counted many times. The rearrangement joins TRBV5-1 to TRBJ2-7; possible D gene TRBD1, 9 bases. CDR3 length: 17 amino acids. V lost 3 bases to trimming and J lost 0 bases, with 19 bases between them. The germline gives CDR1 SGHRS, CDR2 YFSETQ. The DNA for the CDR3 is TGCGCCAGCAGCTCGGGGGGGGTGACAGGGGGCTCCTACGAGCAGTACTTC. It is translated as CASSSGGVTGGSYEQYF.

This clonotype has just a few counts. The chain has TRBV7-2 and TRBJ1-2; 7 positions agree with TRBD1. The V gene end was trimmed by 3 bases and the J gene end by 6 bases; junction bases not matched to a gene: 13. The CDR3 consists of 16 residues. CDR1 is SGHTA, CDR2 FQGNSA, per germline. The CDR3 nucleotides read TGTGCCAGCAGCTTGCGCCCATCTGACAGGGCCGATGGCTACACCTTC. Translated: CASSLRPSDRADGYTF.

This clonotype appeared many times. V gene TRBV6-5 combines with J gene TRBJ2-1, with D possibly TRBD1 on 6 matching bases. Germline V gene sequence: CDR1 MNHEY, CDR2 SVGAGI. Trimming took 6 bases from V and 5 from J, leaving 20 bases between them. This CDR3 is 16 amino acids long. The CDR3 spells CASSQTGDTAHNEQFF. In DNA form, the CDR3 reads TGTGCCAGCAGCCAAACCGGGGACACAGCACACAATGAGCAGTTCTTC.